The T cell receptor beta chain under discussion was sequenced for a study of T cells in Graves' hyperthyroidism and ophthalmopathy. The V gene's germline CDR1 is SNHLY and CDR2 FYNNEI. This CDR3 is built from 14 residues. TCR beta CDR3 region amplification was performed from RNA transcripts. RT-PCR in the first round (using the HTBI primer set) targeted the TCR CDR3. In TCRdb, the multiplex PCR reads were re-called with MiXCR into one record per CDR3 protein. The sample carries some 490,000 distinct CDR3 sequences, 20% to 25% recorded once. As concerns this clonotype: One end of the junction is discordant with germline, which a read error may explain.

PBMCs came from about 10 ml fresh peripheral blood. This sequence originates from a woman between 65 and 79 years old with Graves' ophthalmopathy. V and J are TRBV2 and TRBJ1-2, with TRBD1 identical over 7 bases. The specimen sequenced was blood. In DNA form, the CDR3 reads TGTGCCAGCAGTGAAACGGGACAGTTCTATGGCTTCACCTTC. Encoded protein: CASSETGQFYGFTF.